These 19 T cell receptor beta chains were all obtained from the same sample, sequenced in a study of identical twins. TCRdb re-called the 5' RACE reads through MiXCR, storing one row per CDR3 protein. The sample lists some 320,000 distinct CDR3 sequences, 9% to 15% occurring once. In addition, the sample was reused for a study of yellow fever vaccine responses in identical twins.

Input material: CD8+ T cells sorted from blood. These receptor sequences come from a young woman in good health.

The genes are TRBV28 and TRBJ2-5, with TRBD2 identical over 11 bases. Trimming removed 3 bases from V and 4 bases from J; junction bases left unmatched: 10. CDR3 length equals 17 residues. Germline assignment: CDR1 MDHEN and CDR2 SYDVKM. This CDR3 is CASSFDPIAGGGETQYF. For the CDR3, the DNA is TGTGCCAGCAGTTTCGACCCAATAGCGGGGGGGGGAGAGACCCAGTACTTC.

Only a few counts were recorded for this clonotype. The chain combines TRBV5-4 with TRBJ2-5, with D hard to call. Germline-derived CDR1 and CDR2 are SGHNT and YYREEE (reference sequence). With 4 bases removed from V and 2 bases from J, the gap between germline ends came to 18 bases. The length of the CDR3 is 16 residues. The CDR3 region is CASSQPRVGSQETQYF. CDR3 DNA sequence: TGTGCCAGCAGCCAACCCAGAGTGGGCTCACAAGAGACCCAGTACTTC.

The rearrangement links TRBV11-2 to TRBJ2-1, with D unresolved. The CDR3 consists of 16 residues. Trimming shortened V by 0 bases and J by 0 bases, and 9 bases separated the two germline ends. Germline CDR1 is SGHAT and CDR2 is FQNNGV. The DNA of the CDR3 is TGTGCCAGCAGCTTAGATCCCCAGAACTCCTACAATGAGCAGTTCTTC. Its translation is CASSLDPQNSYNEQFF.

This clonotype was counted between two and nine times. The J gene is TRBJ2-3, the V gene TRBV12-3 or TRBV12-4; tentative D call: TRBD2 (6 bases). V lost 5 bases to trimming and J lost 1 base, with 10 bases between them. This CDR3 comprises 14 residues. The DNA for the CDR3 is TGTGCCAGCAGTCCCTGGAGGGGCACAGATACGCAGTATTTT. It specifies CASSPWRGTDTQYF.

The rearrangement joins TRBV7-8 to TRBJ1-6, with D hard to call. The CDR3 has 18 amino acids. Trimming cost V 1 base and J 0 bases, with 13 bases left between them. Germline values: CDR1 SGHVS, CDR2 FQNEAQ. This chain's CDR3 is CASSLVRVMSSYNSPLHF. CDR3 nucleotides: TGTGCCAGCAGCTTAGTACGTGTGATGAGCTCCTATAATTCACCCCTCCACTTT.

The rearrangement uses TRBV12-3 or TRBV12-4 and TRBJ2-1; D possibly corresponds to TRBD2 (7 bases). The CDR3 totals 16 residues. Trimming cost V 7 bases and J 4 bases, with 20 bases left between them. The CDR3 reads CASTPRWGGEYNEQFF. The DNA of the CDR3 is TGTGCCAGCACCCCTCGGTGGGGGGGCGAGTACAATGAGCAGTTCTTC.

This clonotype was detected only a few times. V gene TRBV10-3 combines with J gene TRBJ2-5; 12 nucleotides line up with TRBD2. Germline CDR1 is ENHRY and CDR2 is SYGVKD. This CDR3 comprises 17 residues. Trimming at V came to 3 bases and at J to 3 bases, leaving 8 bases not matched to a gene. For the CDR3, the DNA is TGTGCCATCAGTGACCCAGGACTAGCGGGGACGAAAGAGACCCAGTACTTC. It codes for CAISDPGLAGTKETQYF.

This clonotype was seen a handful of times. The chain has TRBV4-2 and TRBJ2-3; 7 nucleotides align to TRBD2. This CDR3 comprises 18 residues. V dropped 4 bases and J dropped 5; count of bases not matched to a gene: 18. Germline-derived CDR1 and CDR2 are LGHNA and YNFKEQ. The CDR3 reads CASSPWGPTSEGLDTQYF. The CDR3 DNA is TGTGCCAGCAGCCCCTGGGGCCCCACTAGCGAAGGGCTAGATACGCAGTATTTT.

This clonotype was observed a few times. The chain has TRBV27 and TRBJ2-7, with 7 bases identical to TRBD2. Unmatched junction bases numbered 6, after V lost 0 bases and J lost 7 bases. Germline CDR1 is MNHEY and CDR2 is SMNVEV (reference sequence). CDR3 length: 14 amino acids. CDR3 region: CASSLSGVGGEQYV. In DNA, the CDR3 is TGTGCCAGCAGTTTATCGGGGGTCGGGGGGGAGCAGTACGTC.

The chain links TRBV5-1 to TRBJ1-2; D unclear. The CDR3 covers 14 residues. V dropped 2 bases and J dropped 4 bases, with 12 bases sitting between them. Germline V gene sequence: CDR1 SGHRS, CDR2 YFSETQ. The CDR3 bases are TGCGCCAGCAGCTTTGCTCAGGACTTCTATGGCTACACCTTC. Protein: CASSFAQDFYGYTF.

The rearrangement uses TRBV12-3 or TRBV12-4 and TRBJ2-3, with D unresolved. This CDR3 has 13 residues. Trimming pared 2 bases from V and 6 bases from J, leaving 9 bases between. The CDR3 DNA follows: TGTGCCAGCAGTTTACCCAGGCCCGATACGCAGTATTTT. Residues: CASSLPRPDTQYF.

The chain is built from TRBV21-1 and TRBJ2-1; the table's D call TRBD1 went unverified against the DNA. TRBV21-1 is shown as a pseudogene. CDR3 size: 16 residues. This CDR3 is CASSKEGDSSYNEQFF. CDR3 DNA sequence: TGTGCCAGCAGCAAAGAGGGGGATAGCTCCTACAATGAGCAGTTCTTC.

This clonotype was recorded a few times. The chain's CDR3 is CASSQTGTGESEQYV. The DNA of the CDR3 is TGTGCCAGCAGTCAAACCGGGACAGGGGAGTCCGAGCAGTACGTC. The gene calls are TRBV6-2 or TRBV6-3 and TRBJ2-7; TRBD1 aligns across 10 bases. The CDR3 spans 15 residues. Trimming at V came to 5 bases and at J to 6 bases, leaving 10 bases not matched to a gene. The germline gives CDR1 MNHEY, CDR2 SVGEGT.

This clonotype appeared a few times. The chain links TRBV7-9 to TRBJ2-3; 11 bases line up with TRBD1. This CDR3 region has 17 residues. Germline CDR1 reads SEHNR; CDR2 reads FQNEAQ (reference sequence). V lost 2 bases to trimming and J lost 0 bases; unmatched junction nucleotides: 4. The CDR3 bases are TGTGCCAGCAGCTTATTCGGACAGGGGGCGAGCACAGATACGCAGTATTTT. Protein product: CASSLFGQGASTDTQYF. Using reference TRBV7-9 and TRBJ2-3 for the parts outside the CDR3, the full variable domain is DTGVSQNPRHKITKRGQNVTFRCDPISEHNRLYWYRQTLGQGPEFLTYFQNEAQLEKSRLLSDRFSAERPKGSFSTLEIQRTEQGDSAMYLCASSLFGQGASTDTQYFGPGTRLTVL.

CDR3 sequence: CASSLVIGNTEAFF. In DNA, the CDR3 is TGTGCCAGCAGCTTAGTGATCGGGAACACTGAAGCTTTCTTT. The J gene is TRBJ1-1, the V gene TRBV7-9; D call uncertain. Per the germline V gene, CDR1 is SEHNR and CDR2 is FQNEAQ (reference sequence). The CDR3 covers 14 residues. Trimming cost V 1 base and J 1 base, with 7 bases left between them.

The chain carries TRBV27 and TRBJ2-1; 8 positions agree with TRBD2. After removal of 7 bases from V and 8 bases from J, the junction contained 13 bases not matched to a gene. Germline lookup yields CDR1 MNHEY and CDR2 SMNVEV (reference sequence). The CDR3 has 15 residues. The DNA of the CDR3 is TGTGCCAGCAAACCGGGGGGTAGCGGGATCGATGAGCAGTTCTTC. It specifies CASKPGGSGIDEQFF.

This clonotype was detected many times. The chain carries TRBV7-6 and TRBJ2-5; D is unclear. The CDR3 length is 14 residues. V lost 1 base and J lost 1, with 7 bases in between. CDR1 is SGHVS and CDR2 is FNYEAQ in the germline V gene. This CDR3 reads CASSLGQIQETQYF. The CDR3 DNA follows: TGTGCCAGCAGCTTAGGCCAGATCCAAGAGACCCAGTACTTC.

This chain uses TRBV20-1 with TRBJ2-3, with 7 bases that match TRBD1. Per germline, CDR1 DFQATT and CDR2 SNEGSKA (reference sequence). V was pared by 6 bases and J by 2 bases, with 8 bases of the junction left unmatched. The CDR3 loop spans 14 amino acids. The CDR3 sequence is CSASGGQVTDTQYF. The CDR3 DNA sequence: TGCAGTGCGTCCGGAGGACAGGTCACAGATACGCAGTATTTT.

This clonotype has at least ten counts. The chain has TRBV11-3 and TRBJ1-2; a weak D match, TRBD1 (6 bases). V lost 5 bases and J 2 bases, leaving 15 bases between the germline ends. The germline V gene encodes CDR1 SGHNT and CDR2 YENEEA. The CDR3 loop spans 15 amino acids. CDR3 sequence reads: CASSAQGQPNYGYTF. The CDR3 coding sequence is TGTGCCAGCAGCGCACAAGGACAGCCCAACTATGGCTACACCTTC.